These T cell receptor beta chains were read from a single sample in a study of Ad26.COV2.S vaccination and SARS-CoV-2 variants. Assay: immunoSEQ multiplex PCR; the TCRdb copy retains only in-frame clones and omits some. This table holds fewer than 400,000 clones, 85% found once. Specimen: peripheral blood, collected in a trial of Ad26.COV2.S vaccine versus placebo. Receptor source: a person between 18 and 59 years old who received the Ad26.COV2.S COVID-19 vaccine or a placebo. The CDR3 runs from the conserved cysteine through the conserved F or W.

TRBV9	16	TRBJ1-2	CASSVGVGGANYGYTF
TRBV28	14	TRBJ1-6	CASSLLQDNSPLHF
TRBV19	15	TRBJ1-5	CASRGADGFNQPQHF
TRBV7-9	14	TRBJ1-2	CASSYGDSSYGYTF
TRBV30	13	TRBJ2-7	CACLGDATYEQYF
TRBV11-2	18	TRBJ1-3	CASSPRLRDSLSGNTIYF
TRBV5-1	15	TRBJ2-2	CASSLGAQLTGELFF
TRBV7-7	16	TRBJ1-1	CASSLIGAGPNTEAFF
TRBV5-6	13	TRBJ2-7	CASSRPGYYEQYF
TRBV7-8	16	TRBJ2-7	CASSVTGEVRLSEQYF
TRBV28	15	TRBJ1-4	CASSLSSQGGEKLFF
TRBV3-1/TRBV3-2	15	TRBJ2-2	CASSLGLSNTGELFF
TRBV19	14	TRBJ1-5	CASSPDSGNQPQHF
TRBV29-1	14	TRBJ2-1	CSVERSRSYNEQFF
TRBV5-6	16	TRBJ2-1	CASSKPDRVPYNEQFF
TRBV18	15	TRBJ1-5	CASSLGQISNQPQHF
TRBV12-3/TRBV12-4	12	TRBJ1-1	CASSLGGGLAFF
TRBV9	15	TRBJ2-7	CASSPRGQGVVEQYF
TRBV19	13	TRBJ1-4	CASSTGFGEKLFF
TRBV28	15	TRBJ1-4	CASRQGGQLIGKLFF
TRBV10-3	13	TRBJ1-6	CAISGQYNSPLHF
TRBV28	13	TRBJ1-5	CASSLSPAQPQHF
TRBV18	15	TRBJ1-1	CASTSGSSSVTEAFF
TRBV5-1	14	TRBJ1-1	CASSSRPLNTEAFF
TRBV19	15	TRBJ2-1	CASSIMRGIYNEQFF
TRBV28	13	TRBJ1-1	CASSSPDRDEAFF
TRBV28	15	TRBJ2-7	CASSQTSGWSYEQYF
TRBV28	17	TRBJ2-7	CASSFRDRGLPNYEQYF
TRBV7-2	13	TRBJ1-1	CASSLVVGADAFF
TRBV29-1	14	TRBJ2-1	CSVEPAGSYNEQFF
TRBV4-1	14	TRBJ2-1	CASSEVVRSDEQFF
TRBV24-1	12	TRBJ1-1	CATSVGDTEAFF
TRBV7-2	14	TRBJ2-3	CASAWEGRTDTQYF
TRBV25-1	15	TRBJ1-2	CASSEERAENYGYTF
TRBV9	13	TRBJ2-3	CASNGGGTDTQYF
TRBV5-6	18	TRBJ2-1	CASSLAPTSGLPYNEQFF
TRBV4-2	16	TRBJ1-4	CASSQDGQGAKEKLFF